The rows below give T cell receptor beta chains drawn from one sample of a study of siplizumab effects on memory and regulatory T cells. The assay was immunoSEQ multiplex PCR, and TCRdb's table has in-frame clones only and misses some. In the table there are about 100,000 clones, 92% of which are singletons. Input material: Tregs sorted from blood. These receptors were collected from a human donor in good health. CDR3s include the opening cysteine and the closing phenylalanine or tryptophan. A D gene is named only where the DNA matches it firmly. Not all rows give a size; the values are once, few, many and, for expanded clones, a class.

CDR3aa,CDR3nt,len,abundance,d_gene,v_gene,j_gene
CASSLHERREYSYEQYF,TGTGCCAGCAGCTTACATGAGCGGCGGGAGTACTCCTACGAGCAGTACTTC,17,-,TRBD2,TRBV7-8,TRBJ2-7
CASSFGGLAGGPRSYNEQFF,TGTGCCAGCAGCTTCGGTGGACTAGCGGGAGGCCCAAGAAGTTACAATGAGCAGTTCTTC,20,-,TRBD2,TRBV5-4,TRBJ2-1
CASSPAGLNTGELFF,TGTGCCAGCAGTCCCGCGGGACTGAACACCGGGGAGCTGTTTTTT,15,-,-,TRBV28,TRBJ2-2
CASSQDRVTDTQYF,TGTGCCAGCAGCCAAGATCGAGTGACAGATACGCAGTATTTT,14,-,-,TRBV14,TRBJ2-3
CASSFHPDRGAYNSPLHF,TGTGCCAGCAGCTTCCACCCCGACAGGGGCGCGTATAATTCACCCCTCCACTTT,18,-,TRBD1,TRBV5-6,TRBJ1-6
CASSLDRASYEQYF,TGTGCCAGCAGCCTTGACAGGGCTAGTTACGAGCAGTACTTC,14,many,TRBD1,TRBV9,TRBJ2-7
CASSFRWTTNFQETQYF,TGTGCCAGCAGCTTCCGATGGACCACGAACTTCCAAGAGACCCAGTACTTC,17,-,-,TRBV7-9,TRBJ2-5
CASSTTGTGELFF,TGTGCCAGCAGTACCACGGGAACCGGGGAGCTGTTTTTT,13,-,-,TRBV27,TRBJ2-2
CASSVLRGGDNEQFF,TGTGCCAGCAGCGTATTGAGAGGAGGGGACAATGAGCAGTTCTTC,15,once,-,TRBV9,TRBJ2-1
CASRPLNYGYTF,TGTGCCAGCAGACCCCTTAACTATGGCTACACCTTC,12,-,-,TRBV28,TRBJ1-2
CSVAALAGYNEQFF,TGCAGCGTTGCAGCTCTAGCGGGATACAATGAGCAGTTCTTC,14,-,TRBD2,TRBV29-1,TRBJ2-1
CASNRLYEQYF,TGTGCCAGCAACAGGCTTTACGAGCAGTACTTC,11,-,-,TRBV6-6,TRBJ2-7
CATTTSGGGETQYF,TGTGCCACAACCACTAGCGGAGGGGGGGAGACCCAGTACTTC,14,-,TRBD2,TRBV6-1,TRBJ2-5
CASSQGGGNTGELFF,TGCGCCAGCAGCCAAGGGGGCGGGAACACCGGGGAGCTGTTTTTT,15,-,-,TRBV4-1,TRBJ2-2
CASSNNRVRETQYF,TGTGCCAGCAGCAACAACCGGGTCCGGGAGACCCAGTACTTC,14,-,-,TRBV5-6,TRBJ2-5
CASRVTALNTEAFF,TGCGCCAGCCGTGTGACCGCCCTGAACACTGAAGCTTTCTTT,14,-,-,TRBV5-1,TRBJ1-1
CASTARDGPLVVSGYTF,TGTGCCAGCACCGCTCGGGACGGACCCCTGGTCGTAAGCGGCTACACCTTC,17,-,-,TRBV2,TRBJ1-2
CASSPSLGEETQYF,TGTGCCAGCTCACCATCTCTGGGGGAAGAGACCCAGTACTTC,14,-,-,TRBV18,TRBJ2-5
CASRPGTSGRASFYF,TGTGCCAGCAGACCCGGGACTAGCGGGAGGGCCTCCTTCTATTTT,15,-,TRBD2,TRBV7-2,TRBJ2-3
CASSTGANSRNTEAFF,TGTGCCAGTAGTACTGGGGCCAACTCGAGGAACACTGAAGCTTTCTTT,16,-,-,TRBV19,TRBJ1-1
CASSYDGSYEQYF,TGTGCCAGCAGTTACGACGGCTCCTACGAGCAGTACTTC,13,once,-,TRBV6-5,TRBJ2-7
CASSYSNPWAGELFF,TGTGCCAGCAGTTACTCCAATCCTTGGGCCGGGGAGCTGTTTTTT,15,once,-,TRBV6-5,TRBJ2-2
CASSSYSGTSLGEQYF,TGTGCCAGCAGCTCGTATTCCGGGACTAGCTTGGGCGAGCAGTACTTC,16,-,TRBD2,TRBV7-3,TRBJ2-7
CASRSPGVNQPQHF,TGTGCCAGTAGGAGCCCGGGAGTCAATCAGCCCCAGCATTTT,14,-,-,TRBV19,TRBJ1-5
CASSIGLAGTYNEQFF,TGTGCCAGCAGCATCGGACTAGCGGGGACCTACAATGAGCAGTTCTTC,16,once,TRBD2,TRBV11-2,TRBJ2-1
CASSFRSGSSYNEQFF,TGTGCCAGCAGCTTCCGCAGCGGGAGCTCCTACAATGAGCAGTTCTTC,16,once,TRBD2,TRBV11-2,TRBJ2-1
CASSSLGYYGYTF,TGTGCCAGCAGTTCCCTAGGGTACTATGGCTACACCTTC,13,-,-,TRBV6-5,TRBJ1-2
CASSLTSGLSYNEQFF,TGTGCCAGCAGCTTGACAAGCGGGCTGTCCTACAATGAGCAGTTCTTC,16,-,-,TRBV9,TRBJ2-1
CASVSGAGFSYNEQFF,TGCGCCAGTGTGTCAGGGGCGGGATTCTCCTACAATGAGCAGTTCTTC,16,-,-,TRBV5-1,TRBJ2-1
CASSEFRDTGISEKLFF,TGTGCCAGCAGTGAATTCAGGGACACCGGGATTAGTGAAAAACTGTTTTTT,17,-,-,TRBV25-1,TRBJ1-4
CASSDLGGRGYNEQFF,TGTGCCAGCAGTGACCTGGGCGGGAGAGGTTACAATGAGCAGTTCTTC,16,-,TRBD2,TRBV6-1,TRBJ2-1
CASSYRQGNEKLFF,TGTGCCAGCAGTTACCGACAGGGTAATGAAAAACTGTTTTTT,14,-,TRBD1,TRBV6-6,TRBJ1-4
CASSQWRGLLSTDTQYF,TGCGCCAGCAGCCAATGGCGAGGGTTGTTGAGCACAGATACGCAGTATTTT,17,-,-,TRBV4-1,TRBJ2-3
CASSKGATNEKLFF,TGCGCCAGCTCGAAGGGGGCAACTAATGAAAAACTGTTTTTT,14,few,-,TRBV10-2,TRBJ1-4
CASRIWDIYQNTEAFF,TGCGCCAGCAGAATATGGGACATCTACCAGAACACTGAAGCTTTCTTT,16,-,-,TRBV5-1,TRBJ1-1
CASSLNLVGKLFF,TGTGCCAGCAGCCTGAATCTGGTCGGAAAACTGTTTTTT,13,-,-,TRBV7-9,TRBJ1-4
CAGSSTDTQYF,TGTGCCGGCAGTAGCACAGATACGCAGTATTTT,11,-,-,TRBV30,TRBJ2-3
CASSIPTGDRYEQYF,TGTGCCAGTAGTATCCCCACCGGGGATCGATACGAGCAGTACTTC,15,-,-,TRBV19,TRBJ2-7
CASSVRGSTEAFF,TGCGCCAGCAGTGTAAGGGGGAGCACTGAAGCTTTCTTT,13,-,-,TRBV10-2,TRBJ1-1
CASSYRANYGYTF,TGTGCCAGCAGTTACCGAGCTAACTATGGCTACACCTTC,13,-,-,TRBV6-5,TRBJ1-2